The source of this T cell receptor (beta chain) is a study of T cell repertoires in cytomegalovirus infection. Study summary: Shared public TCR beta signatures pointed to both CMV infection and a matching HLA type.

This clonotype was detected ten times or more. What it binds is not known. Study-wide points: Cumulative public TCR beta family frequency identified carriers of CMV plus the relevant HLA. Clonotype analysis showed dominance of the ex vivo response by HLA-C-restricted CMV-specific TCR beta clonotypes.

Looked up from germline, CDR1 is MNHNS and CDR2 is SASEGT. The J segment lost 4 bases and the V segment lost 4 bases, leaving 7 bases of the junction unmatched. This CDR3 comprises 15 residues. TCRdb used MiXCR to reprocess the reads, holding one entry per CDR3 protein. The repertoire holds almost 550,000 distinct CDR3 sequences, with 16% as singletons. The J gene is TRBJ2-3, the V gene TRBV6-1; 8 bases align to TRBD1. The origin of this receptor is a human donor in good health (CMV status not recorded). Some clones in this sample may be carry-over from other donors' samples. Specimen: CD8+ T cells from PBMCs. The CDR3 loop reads CASSVPRTGPDTQYF. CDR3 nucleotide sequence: TGTGCCAGCAGTGTCCCTAGGACAGGGCCAGATACGCAGTATTTT.